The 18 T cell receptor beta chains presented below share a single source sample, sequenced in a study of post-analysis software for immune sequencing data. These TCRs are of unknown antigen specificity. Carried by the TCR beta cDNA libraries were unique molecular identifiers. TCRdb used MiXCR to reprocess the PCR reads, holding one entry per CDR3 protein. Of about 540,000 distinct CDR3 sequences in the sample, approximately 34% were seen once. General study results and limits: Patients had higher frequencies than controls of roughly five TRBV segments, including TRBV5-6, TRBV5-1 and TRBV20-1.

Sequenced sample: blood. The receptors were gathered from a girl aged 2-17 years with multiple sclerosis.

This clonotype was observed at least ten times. CDR3 in amino acids: CSVGRKSAPYEQYF. CDR3 sequence (DNA): TGCAGCGTCGGGAGAAAGTCCGCCCCCTACGAGCAGTACTTC. The chain carries TRBV29-1 and TRBJ2-7; D perhaps matches TRBD2 (6 bases). This CDR3 is built from 14 residues. Germline V gene data show CDR1 as SQVTM and CDR2 as ANQGSEA. Trimming shortened V by 6 bases and J by 2 bases, and 17 bases separated the two germline ends.

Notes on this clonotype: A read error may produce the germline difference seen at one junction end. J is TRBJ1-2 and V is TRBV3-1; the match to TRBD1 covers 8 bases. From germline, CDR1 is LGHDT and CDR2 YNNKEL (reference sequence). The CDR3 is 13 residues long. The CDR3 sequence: CVSRLQGDYGYTF. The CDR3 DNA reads TGTGTCAGCAGACTACAGGGGGACTATGGCTACACCTTC.

The CDR3 bases are TGCGCCAGCAGCCAAGTACTGAGTAATTCACCCCTCCACTTT. Protein: CASSQVLSNSPLHF. V usage is TRBV4-1 and J usage is TRBJ1-6, with no clear D. Per the germline V gene, CDR1 is MGHRA and CDR2 is YSYEKL. Trimming left V 1 base short and J 6 bases short, with 7 bases between. The CDR3 is made up of 14 amino acids.

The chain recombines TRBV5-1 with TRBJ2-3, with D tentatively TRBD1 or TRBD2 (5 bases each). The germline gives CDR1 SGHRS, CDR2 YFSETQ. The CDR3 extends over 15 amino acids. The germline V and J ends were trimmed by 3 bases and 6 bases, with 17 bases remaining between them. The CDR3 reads CASSSGAPYADTQYF. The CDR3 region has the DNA TGCGCCAGCAGCTCCGGGGCCCCCTATGCGGATACGCAGTATTTT.

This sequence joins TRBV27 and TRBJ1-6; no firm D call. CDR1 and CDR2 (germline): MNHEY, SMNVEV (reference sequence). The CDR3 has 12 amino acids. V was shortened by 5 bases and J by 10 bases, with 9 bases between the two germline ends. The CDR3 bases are TGTGCCAGCAGTCCCCGCAGGTCACCCCTCCACTTT. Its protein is CASSPRRSPLHF.

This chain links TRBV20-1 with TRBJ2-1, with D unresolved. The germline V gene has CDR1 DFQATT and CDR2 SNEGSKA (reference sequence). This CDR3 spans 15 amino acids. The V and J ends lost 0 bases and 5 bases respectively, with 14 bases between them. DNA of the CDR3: TGCAGTGCTAGAGAAAGACTCGGGTTAAACAATGAGCAGTTCTTC. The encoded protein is CSARERLGLNNEQFF.

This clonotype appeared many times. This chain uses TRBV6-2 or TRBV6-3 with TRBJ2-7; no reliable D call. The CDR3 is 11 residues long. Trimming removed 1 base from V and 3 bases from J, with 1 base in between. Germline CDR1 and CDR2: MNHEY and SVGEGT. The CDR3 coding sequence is TGTGCCAGCAGTTACTTCTACGAGCAGTACTTC. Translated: CASSYFYEQYF.

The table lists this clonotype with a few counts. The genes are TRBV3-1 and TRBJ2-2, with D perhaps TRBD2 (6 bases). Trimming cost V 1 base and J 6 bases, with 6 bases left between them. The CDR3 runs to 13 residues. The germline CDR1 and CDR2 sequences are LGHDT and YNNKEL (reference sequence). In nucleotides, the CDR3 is TGTGCCAGCAGCCAAGGGGGGGCCGGGGAGCTGTTTTTT. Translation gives CASSQGGAGELFF.

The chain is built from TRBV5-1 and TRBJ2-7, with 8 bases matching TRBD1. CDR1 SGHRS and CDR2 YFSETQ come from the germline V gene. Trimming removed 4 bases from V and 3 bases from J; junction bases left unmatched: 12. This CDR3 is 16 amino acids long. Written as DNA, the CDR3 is TGCGCCAGCAGCATTGGACAGGGTCGGATCTTCTACGAGCAGTACTTC. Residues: CASSIGQGRIFYEQYF.

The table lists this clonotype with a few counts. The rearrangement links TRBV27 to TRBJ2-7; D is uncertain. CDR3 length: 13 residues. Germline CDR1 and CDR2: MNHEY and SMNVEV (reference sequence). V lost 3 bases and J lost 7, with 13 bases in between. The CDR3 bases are TGTGCCAGCAGTTTTGGGTCTTGGGCTGAGCAGTACTTC. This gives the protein CASSFGSWAEQYF.

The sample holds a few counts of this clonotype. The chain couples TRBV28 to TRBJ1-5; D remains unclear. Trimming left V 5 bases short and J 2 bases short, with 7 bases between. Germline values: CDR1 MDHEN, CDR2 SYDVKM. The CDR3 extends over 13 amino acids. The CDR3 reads CASSTLGNQPQHF. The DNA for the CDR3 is TGTGCCAGCAGTACCCTTGGCAATCAGCCCCAGCATTTT.

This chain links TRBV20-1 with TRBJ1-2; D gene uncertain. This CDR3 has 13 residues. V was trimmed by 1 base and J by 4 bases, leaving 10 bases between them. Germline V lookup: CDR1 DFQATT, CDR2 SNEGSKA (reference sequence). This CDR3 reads CSARAIPSYGYTF. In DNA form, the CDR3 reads TGCAGTGCTAGAGCAATTCCCAGCTATGGCTACACCTTC.

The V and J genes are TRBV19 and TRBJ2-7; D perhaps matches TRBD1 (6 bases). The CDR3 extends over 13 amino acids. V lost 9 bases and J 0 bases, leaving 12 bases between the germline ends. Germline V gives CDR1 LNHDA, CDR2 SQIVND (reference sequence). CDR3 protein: CARGRGFSYEQYF. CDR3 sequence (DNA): TGTGCCAGGGGTAGGGGGTTCTCCTACGAGCAGTACTTC.

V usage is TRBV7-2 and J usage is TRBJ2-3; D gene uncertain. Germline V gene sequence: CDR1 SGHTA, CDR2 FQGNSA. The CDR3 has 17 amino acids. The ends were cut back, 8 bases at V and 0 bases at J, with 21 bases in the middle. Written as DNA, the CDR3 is TGTGCCAGCCCCTTAGGACCGAGAGCCACTAGCACAGATACGCAGTATTTT. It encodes CASPLGPRATSTDTQYF.

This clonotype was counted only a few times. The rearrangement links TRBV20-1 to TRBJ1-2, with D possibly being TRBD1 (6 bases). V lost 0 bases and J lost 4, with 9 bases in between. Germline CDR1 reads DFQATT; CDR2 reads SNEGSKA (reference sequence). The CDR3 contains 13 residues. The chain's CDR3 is CSAREEDSYGYTF. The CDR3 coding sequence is TGCAGTGCTAGAGAAGAGGACAGCTATGGCTACACCTTC.

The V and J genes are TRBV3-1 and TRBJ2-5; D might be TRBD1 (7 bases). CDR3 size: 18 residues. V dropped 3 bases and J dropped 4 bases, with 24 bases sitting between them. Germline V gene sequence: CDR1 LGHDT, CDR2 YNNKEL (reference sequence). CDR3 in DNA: TGTGCCAGCAGCCAGACATCCGGAGGGGACAGACTCCCAGAGACCCAGTACTTC. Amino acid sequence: CASSQTSGGDRLPETQYF.

Here the CDR3 reads CASSLPTVLAGGSSDTQYF. Here the CDR3 DNA reads TGTGCCAGCAGCCTCCCGACGGTACTGGCGGGGGGATCTTCAGATACGCAGTATTTT. The rearrangement links TRBV7-6 to TRBJ2-3; 8 bases line up with TRBD2. The CDR3 extends over 19 amino acids. V lost 5 bases to trimming and J lost 4 bases; unmatched junction nucleotides: 20. Germline V gene data show CDR1 as SGHVS and CDR2 as FNYEAQ.

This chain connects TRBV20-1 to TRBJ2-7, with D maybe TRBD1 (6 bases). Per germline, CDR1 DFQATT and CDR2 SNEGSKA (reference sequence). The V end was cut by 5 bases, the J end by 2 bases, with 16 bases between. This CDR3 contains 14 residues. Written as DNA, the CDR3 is TGCAGTGCTTCCGACCCGGACAGTCCCTACGAGCAGTACTTC. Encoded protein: CSASDPDSPYEQYF.